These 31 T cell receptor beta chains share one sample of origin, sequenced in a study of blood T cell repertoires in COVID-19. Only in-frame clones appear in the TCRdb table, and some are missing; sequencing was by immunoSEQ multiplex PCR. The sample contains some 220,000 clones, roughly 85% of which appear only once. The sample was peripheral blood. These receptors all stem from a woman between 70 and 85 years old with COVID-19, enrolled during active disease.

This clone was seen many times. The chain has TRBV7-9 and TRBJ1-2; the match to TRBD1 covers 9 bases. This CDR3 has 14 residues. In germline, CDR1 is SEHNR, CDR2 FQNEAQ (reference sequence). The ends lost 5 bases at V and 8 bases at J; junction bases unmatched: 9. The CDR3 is CASSALGQGQGYTF. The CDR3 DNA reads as TGTGCCAGCAGCGCCCTAGGACAGGGGCAAGGCTACACCTTC. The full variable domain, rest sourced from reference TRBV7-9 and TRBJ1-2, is DTGVSQNPRHKITKRGQNVTFRCDPISEHNRLYWYRQTLGQGPEFLTYFQNEAQLEKSRLLSDRFSAERPKGSFSTLEIQRTEQGDSAMYLCASSALGQGQGYTFGSGTRLTVV.

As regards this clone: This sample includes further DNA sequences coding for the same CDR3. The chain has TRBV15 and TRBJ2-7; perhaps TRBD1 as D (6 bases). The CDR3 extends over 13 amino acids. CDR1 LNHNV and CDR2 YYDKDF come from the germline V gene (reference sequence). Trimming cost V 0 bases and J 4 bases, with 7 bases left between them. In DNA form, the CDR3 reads TGTGCCACCAGCAGAGATAGGGGGTACGAGCAGTACTTC. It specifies CATSRDRGYEQYF.

CDR3 protein: CASSVGAAGGLVETQYF. CDR3 sequence (DNA): TGTGCCAGCAGCGTAGGCGCAGCGGGAGGGCTGGTAGAGACCCAGTACTTC. The rearrangement links TRBV9 to TRBJ2-5; 10 bases line up with TRBD2. The CDR3 is 17 residues long. Germline CDR1 is SGDLS and CDR2 is YYNGEE. The V segment lost 0 bases and the J segment 4 bases; nucleotides outside the gene matches: 9.

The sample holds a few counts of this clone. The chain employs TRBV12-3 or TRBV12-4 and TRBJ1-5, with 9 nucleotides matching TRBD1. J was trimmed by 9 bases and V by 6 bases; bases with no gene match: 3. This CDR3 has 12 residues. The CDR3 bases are TGTGCCAGCAGCCTGGACAGGGGGCCCCAGCATTTT. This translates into CASSLDRGPQHF.

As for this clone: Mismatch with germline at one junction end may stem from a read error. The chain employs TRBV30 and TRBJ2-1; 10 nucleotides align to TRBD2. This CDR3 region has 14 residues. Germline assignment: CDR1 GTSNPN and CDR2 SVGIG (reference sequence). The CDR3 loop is CAWSVEREGLAIVF. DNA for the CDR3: TGTGCCTGGAGTGTCGAGCGGGAGGGTCTGGCAATAGTCTTC.

The CDR3 bases are TGTGCCACCAGCGTAGGGGACAGGAACACTGAAGCTTTCTTT. Amino acid sequence: CATSVGDRNTEAFF. The chain combines TRBV15 with TRBJ1-1, with 7 bases aligning to TRBD1. From germline, CDR1 is LNHNV and CDR2 YYDKDF (reference sequence). CDR3 length equals 14 residues. J was trimmed by 1 base and V by 5 bases; bases with no gene match: 4.

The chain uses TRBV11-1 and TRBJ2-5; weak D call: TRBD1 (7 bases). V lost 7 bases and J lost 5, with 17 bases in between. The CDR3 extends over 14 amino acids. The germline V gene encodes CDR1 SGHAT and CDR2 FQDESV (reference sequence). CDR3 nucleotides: TGTGCCAGCACCAGAAGGCCAGGGGGGGAGACCCAGTACTTC. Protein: CASTRRPGGETQYF. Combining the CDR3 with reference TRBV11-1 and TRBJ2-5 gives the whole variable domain EAEVAQSPRYKITEKSQAVAFWCDPISGHATLYWYRQILGQGPELLVQFQDESVVDDSQLPKDRFSAERLKGVDSTLKIQPAELGDSAMYLCASTRRPGGETQYFGPGTRLLVL.

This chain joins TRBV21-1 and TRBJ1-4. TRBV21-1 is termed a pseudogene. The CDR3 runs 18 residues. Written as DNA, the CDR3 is TGTGCCAGCAGCCGCGAGGAGGGAAAAGAAGCAACTAATGAAAAACTGTTTTTT. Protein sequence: CASSREEGKEATNEKLFF.

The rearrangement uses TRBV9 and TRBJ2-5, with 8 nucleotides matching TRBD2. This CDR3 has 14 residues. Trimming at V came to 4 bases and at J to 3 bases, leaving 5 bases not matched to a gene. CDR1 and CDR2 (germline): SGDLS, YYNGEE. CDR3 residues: CASSFGGAKETQYF. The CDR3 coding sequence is TGTGCCAGCAGCTTCGGGGGGGCGAAAGAGACCCAGTACTTC. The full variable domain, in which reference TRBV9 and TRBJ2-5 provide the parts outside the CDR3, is DSGVTQTPKHLITATGQRVTLRCSPRSGDLSVYWYQQSLDQGLQFLIQYYNGEERAKGNILERFSAQQFPDLHSELNLSSLELGDSALYFCASSFGGAKETQYFGPGTRLLVL.

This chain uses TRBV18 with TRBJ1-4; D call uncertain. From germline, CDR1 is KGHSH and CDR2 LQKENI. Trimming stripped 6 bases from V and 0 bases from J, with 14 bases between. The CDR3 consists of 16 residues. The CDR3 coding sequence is TGTGCCAGCTCTCGGGGTCTAACTGCAACTAATGAAAAACTGTTTTTT. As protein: CASSRGLTATNEKLFF.

The CDR3 DNA is TGTGCCAGCAGTTCCCAGGGGACTGAAGCTTTCTTT. Translated: CASSSQGTEAFF. The rearrangement joins TRBV27 to TRBJ1-1, with TRBD1 as a possible D gene (6 bases). The CDR3 covers 12 residues. Germline assignment: CDR1 MNHEY and CDR2 SMNVEV (reference sequence). The V and J ends lost 4 bases and 5 bases respectively, with 8 bases between them.

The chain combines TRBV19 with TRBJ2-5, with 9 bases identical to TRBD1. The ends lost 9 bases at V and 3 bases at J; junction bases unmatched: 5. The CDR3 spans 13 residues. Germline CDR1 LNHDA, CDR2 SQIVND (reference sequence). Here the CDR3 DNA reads TGTGCCAGCCGGGACAGGGAAAAAGAGACCCAGTACTTC. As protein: CASRDREKETQYF. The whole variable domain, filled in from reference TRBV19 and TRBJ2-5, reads DGGITQSPKYLFRKEGQNVTLSCEQNLNHDAMYWYRQDPGQGLRLIYYSQIVNDFQKGDIAEGYSVSREKKESFPLTVTSAQKNPTAFYLCASRDREKETQYFGPGTRLLVL.

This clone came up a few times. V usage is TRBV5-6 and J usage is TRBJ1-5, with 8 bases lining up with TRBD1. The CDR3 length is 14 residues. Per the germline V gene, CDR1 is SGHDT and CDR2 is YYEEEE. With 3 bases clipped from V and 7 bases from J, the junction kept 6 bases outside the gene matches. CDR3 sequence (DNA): TGTGCCAGCAGCTCCGGACAGGGACGACAGCCCCAGCATTTT. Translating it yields CASSSGQGRQPQHF.

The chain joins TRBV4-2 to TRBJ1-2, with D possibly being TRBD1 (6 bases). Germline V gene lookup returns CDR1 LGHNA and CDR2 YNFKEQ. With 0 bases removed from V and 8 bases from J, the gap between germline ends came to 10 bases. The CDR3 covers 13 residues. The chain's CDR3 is CASSQDRDKGYTF. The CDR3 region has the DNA TGTGCCAGCAGCCAAGATCGGGACAAGGGCTACACCTTC.

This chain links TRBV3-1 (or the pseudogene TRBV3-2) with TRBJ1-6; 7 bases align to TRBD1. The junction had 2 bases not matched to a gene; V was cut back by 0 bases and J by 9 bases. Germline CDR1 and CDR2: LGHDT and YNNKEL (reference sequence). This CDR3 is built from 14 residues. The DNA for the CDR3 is TGTGCCAGCAGCCAAGACTGGACAGGTTCACCCCTCCACTTT. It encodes CASSQDWTGSPLHF.

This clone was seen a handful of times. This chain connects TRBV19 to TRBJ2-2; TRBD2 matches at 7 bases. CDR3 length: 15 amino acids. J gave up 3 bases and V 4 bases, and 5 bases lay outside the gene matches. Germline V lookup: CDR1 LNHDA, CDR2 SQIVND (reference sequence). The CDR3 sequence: CASSKREGYTGELFF. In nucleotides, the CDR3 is TGTGCCAGTAGTAAGAGGGAGGGGTACACCGGGGAGCTGTTTTTT.

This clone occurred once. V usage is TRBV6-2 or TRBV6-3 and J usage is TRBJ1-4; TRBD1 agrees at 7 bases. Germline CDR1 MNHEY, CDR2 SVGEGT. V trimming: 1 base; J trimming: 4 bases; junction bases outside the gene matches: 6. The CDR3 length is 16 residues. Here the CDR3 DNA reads TGTGCCAGCAGTTACTATCGCGCAGGGGGTAATGAAAAACTGTTTTTT. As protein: CASSYYRAGGNEKLFF.

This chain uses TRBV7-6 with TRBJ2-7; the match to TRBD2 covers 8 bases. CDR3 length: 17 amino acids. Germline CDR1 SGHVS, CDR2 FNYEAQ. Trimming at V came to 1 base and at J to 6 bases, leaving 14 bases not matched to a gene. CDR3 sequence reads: CASSLGITGLVSFEQYF. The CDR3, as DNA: TGTGCCAGCAGCTTAGGGATTACGGGACTAGTCTCGTTCGAGCAGTACTTC.

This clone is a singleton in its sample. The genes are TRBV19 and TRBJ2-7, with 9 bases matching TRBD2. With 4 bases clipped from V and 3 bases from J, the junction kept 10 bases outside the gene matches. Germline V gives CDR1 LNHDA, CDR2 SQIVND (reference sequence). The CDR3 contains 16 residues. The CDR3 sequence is CASSSGRLAGFYEQYF. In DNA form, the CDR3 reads TGTGCCAGTAGTAGTGGGCGTCTAGCGGGATTCTACGAGCAGTACTTC.

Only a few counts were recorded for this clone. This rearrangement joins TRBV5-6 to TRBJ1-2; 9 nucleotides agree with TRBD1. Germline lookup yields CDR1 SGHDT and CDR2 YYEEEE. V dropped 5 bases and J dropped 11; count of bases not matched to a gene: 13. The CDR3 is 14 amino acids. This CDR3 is CASRLPGQGLGYTF. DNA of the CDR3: TGTGCCAGCAGACTTCCGGGACAGGGCCTTGGTTACACCTTC.

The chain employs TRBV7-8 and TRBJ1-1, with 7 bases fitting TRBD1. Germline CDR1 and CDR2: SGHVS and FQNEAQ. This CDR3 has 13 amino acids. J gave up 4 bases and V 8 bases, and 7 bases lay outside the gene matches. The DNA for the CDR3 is TGTGCCAGCGGACGGACAGGCGGCACTGAAGCTTTCTTT. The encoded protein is CASGRTGGTEAFF.

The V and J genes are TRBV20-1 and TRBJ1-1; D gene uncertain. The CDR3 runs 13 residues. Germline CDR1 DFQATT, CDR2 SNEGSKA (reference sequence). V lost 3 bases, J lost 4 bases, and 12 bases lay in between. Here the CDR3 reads CSASVGMATEAFF. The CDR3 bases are TGCAGTGCTAGTGTTGGTATGGCCACTGAAGCTTTCTTT.

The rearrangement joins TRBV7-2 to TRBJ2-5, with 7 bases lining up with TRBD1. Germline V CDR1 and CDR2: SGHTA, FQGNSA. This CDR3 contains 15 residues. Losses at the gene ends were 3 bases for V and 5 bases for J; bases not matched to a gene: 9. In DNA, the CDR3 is TGTGCCAGCAGCTTCCCGACAGGGTCCGCGGAGACCCAGTACTTC. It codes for CASSFPTGSAETQYF. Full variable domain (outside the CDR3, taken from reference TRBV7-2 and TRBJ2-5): GAGVSQSPSNKVTEKGKDVELRCDPISGHTALYWYRQSLGQGLEFLIYFQGNSAPDKSGLPSDRFSAERTGGSVSTLTIQRTQQEDSAVYLCASSFPTGSAETQYFGPGTRLLVL.

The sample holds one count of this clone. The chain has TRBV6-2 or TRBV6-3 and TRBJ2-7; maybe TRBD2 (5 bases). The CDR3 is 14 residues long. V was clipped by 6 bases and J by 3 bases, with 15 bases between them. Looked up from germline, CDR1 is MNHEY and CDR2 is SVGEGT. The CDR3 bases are TGTGCCAGCAGCGACGGAGGTGGCCTCTACGAGCAGTACTTC. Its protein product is CASSDGGGLYEQYF.

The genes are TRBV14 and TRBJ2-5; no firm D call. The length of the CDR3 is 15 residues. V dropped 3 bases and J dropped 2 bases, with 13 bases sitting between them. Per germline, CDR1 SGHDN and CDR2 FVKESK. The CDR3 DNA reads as TGTGCCAGCAGCCAGTCTCGGTTCCCGCAAGAGACCCAGTACTTC. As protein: CASSQSRFPQETQYF.

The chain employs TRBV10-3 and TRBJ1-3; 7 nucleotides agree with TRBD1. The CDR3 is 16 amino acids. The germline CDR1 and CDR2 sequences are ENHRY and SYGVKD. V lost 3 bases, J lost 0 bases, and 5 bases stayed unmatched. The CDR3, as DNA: TGTGCCATCAGTGATTTGACAGGGTACTCTGGAAACACCATATATTTT. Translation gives CAISDLTGYSGNTIYF.

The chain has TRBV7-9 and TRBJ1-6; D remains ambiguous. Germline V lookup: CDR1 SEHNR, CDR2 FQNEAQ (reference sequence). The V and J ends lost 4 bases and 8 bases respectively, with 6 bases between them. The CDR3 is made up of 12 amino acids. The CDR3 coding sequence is TGTGCCAGCAGCTCCGGTGATTCACCCCTCCACTTT. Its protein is CASSSGDSPLHF.

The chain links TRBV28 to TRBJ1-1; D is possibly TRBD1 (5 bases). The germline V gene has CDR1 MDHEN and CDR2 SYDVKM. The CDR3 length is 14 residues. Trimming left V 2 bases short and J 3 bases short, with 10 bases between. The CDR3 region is CASSLDRDYTEAFF. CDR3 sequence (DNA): TGTGCCAGCAGTTTAGACAGAGACTACACTGAAGCTTTCTTT. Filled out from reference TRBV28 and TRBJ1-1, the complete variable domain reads DVKVTQSSRYLVKRTGEKVFLECVQDMDHENMFWYRQDPGLGLRLIYFSYDVKMKEKGDIPEGYSVSREKKERFSLILESASTNQTSMYLCASSLDRDYTEAFFGQGTRLTVV.

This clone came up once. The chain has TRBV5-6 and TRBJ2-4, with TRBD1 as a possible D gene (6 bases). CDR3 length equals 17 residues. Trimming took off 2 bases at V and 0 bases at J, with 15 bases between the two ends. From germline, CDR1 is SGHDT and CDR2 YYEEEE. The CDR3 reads CASSFISTGRAKNIQYF. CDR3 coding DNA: TGTGCCAGCAGCTTTATTTCGACAGGTCGAGCCAAAAACATTCAGTACTTC.

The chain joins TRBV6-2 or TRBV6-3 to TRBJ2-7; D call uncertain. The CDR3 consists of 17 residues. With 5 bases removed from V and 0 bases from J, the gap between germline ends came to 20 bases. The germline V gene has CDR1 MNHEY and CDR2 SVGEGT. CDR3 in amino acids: CASSDRPGRKSSYEQYF. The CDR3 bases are TGTGCCAGCAGTGACCGTCCAGGCCGAAAAAGCTCCTACGAGCAGTACTTC.

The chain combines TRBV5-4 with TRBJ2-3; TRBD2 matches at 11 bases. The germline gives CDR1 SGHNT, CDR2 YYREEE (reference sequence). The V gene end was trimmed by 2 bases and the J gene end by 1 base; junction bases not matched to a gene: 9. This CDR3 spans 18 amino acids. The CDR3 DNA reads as TGTGCCAGCAGCTTCCTAGCGGGAGGCCCTAGGGGCACAGATACGCAGTATTTT. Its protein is CASSFLAGGPRGTDTQYF.